These 12 T cell receptor beta chains were all obtained from the same sample, sequenced in a study of T cells in Graves' hyperthyroidism and ophthalmopathy. RNA transcripts provided the source from which TCR beta CDR3 regions were amplified. The TCR CDR3 was amplified in a first-round RT-PCR using the HTBI primer set. TCRdb called the multiplex PCR reads again in MiXCR, with one record for every CDR3 protein. The table shows around 690,000 distinct CDR3 sequences, with roughly 20% occurring only once. The sample comprised blood. The receptors originated from a man aged 25 to 40 with Graves' ophthalmopathy.

This clonotype was observed a few times. The chain links TRBV2 to TRBJ1-2; D perhaps matches TRBD1 (5 bases). V lost 6 bases and J lost 8, with 22 bases in between. The CDR3 has 15 residues. CDR1 and CDR2 from the germline V gene are SNHLY and FYNNEI. The CDR3 DNA sequence: TGTGCCAGCAGCCTCCTCGACGGGACCGGGAACGGCTACACCTTC. Protein product: CASSLLDGTGNGYTF.

This clonotype appeared many times. The V gene is TRBV28, the J gene TRBJ2-1; no definite D call. This CDR3 is built from 11 residues. Looked up from germline, CDR1 is MDHEN and CDR2 is SYDVKM. V was pared by 3 bases and J by 8 bases, with 5 bases between. The chain's CDR3 is CASSFNYEQFF. CDR3 in DNA: TGTGCCAGCAGTTTTAATTATGAGCAGTTCTTC.

In regard to this clonotype: This could be a read error, since a much larger clone is one nucleotide away. This sequence joins TRBV7-3 and TRBJ2-7; 14 positions match TRBD2. The germline V gene has CDR1 SGHTA and CDR2 FQGTGA. The CDR3 runs 19 residues. The CDR3 sequence: CAGSLKGLSRGLAGAEQYF. The CDR3 DNA is TGTGCCGGCAGCTTGAAAGGGCTGTCCCGGGGACTAGCGGGAGCCGAGCAGTACTTC.

This clonotype occurred many times. The V gene is TRBV5-5, the J gene TRBJ2-1; 12 bases match TRBD2. The CDR3 covers 14 residues. Germline lookup yields CDR1 SGHKS and CDR2 YYEKEE (reference sequence). The ends lost 7 bases at V and 9 bases at J; junction bases unmatched: 8. Here the CDR3 reads CASGRLAGEAEQFF. In DNA, the CDR3 is TGTGCCAGCGGCCGACTAGCGGGAGAAGCTGAGCAGTTCTTC.

This clonotype has more than one count but fewer than ten. V gene TRBV5-5 combines with J gene TRBJ2-1; D unresolved. In germline, CDR1 is SGHKS, CDR2 YYEKEE (reference sequence). CDR3 length: 13 residues. V was clipped by 7 bases and J by 5 bases, with 13 bases between them. CDR3 DNA sequence: TGTGCCAGCGGATCGGGCTCTAACAATGAGCAGTTCTTC. Translating it yields CASGSGSNNEQFF.

Here the CDR3 reads CSARTLSSYNEQFF. The CDR3, as DNA: TGCAGTGCTCGGACTTTGAGCTCCTACAATGAGCAGTTCTTC. The rearrangement links TRBV20-1 to TRBJ2-1; TRBD2 is a possible D gene (5 bases). V was clipped by 5 bases and J by 0 bases, with 11 bases between them. The CDR3 is made up of 14 amino acids. CDR1 DFQATT and CDR2 SNEGSKA come from the germline V gene (reference sequence).

The chain combines TRBV14 with TRBJ2-1; TRBD1 aligns across 7 bases. The junction had 14 bases not matched to a gene; V was cut back by 0 bases and J by 9 bases. The CDR3 is made up of 17 amino acids. CDR1 is SGHDN, CDR2 FVKESK, per germline. The CDR3 DNA is TGTGCCAGCAGCCAAGATTCGGGACAGCTACTCACGGGTGAGCAGTTCTTC. Its translation is CASSQDSGQLLTGEQFF.

This clonotype was seen a few times. The chain carries TRBV6-5 and TRBJ2-3; D gene uncertain. The germline CDR1 and CDR2 sequences are MNHEY and SVGAGI. V lost 0 bases to trimming and J lost 0 bases, with 10 bases between them. This CDR3 has 16 amino acids. The CDR3 nucleotides are TGTGCCAGCAGTTACTCCTACGGACCAAGCACAGATACGCAGTATTTT. Amino acids: CASSYSYGPSTDTQYF.

This chain connects TRBV20-1 to TRBJ2-4; TRBD1 aligns across 8 bases. The CDR3 totals 14 residues. Trimming at V came to 6 bases and at J to 4 bases, leaving 8 bases not matched to a gene. Germline V gene data show CDR1 as DFQATT and CDR2 as SNEGSKA (reference sequence). CDR3 bases: TGCAGTGCCCAAGAACAGGGGGTTAAAAACATTCAGTACTTC. This translates into CSAQEQGVKNIQYF.

The chain has TRBV5-1 and TRBJ2-1, with TRBD2 identical over 13 bases. V trimming: 3 bases; J trimming: 9 bases; junction bases outside the gene matches: 6. Germline values: CDR1 SGHRS, CDR2 YFSETQ. CDR3 size: 15 residues. The CDR3 coding sequence is TGCGCCAGCAGCTACGGACTAGCGGGAGCAGTTGAGCAGTTCTTC. This encodes CASSYGLAGAVEQFF.

Ten or more counts support this clonotype. J is TRBJ2-7 and V is TRBV5-1; TRBD2 agrees at 7 bases. The V and J ends lost 5 bases and 2 bases, in that order; junction bases with no gene match: 4. This CDR3 contains 13 residues. Germline V gives CDR1 SGHRS, CDR2 YFSETQ. CDR3 sequence reads: CASSWDYTYEQYF. CDR3 nucleotide sequence: TGCGCCAGCAGTTGGGACTATACCTACGAGCAGTACTTC. Variable domain in full (rest from reference TRBV5-1 and TRBJ2-7): KAGVTQTPRYLIKTRGQQVTLSCSPISGHRSVSWYQQTPGQGLQFLFEYFSETQRNKGNFPGRFSGRQFSNSRSEMNVSTLELGDSALYLCASSWDYTYEQYFGPGTRLTVT.

This clonotype was seen a handful of times. This chain connects TRBV20-1 to TRBJ2-5; D may be TRBD2 (6 bases). V dropped 3 bases and J dropped 5 bases, with 22 bases sitting between them. Per germline, CDR1 DFQATT and CDR2 SNEGSKA (reference sequence). CDR3 size: 16 residues. In DNA, the CDR3 is TGCAGTGCTAGGTCGTTTTCAGGAGGGGTCCGGGAGACCCAGTACTTC. This codes for CSARSFSGGVRETQYF.